This TCR beta chain was obtained from a study of shared clonotypes between healthy human individuals. Looking at the study overall: CD4 naive cells filled three plates per donor, CD4 memory three, CD8 naive two and CD8 memory one. General observations from the study: In the sorted subsets, rarefaction showed sequencing was incomplete despite large depth. Some naive CD4 clonotypes, about 5%, turned up in common across several donors.

Healthy adults negative for HIV, lacking recent acute infections or vaccinations, served as donors. To note about this clone: Its antigen is unknown. One junction end disagrees with the germline gene, perhaps due to a read error. Other DNA sequences within the sample encode an identical CDR3.

The table came from immunoSEQ multiplex PCR; TCRdb's copy has only in-frame clones and leaves some out. Among approximately 2,000,000 clones, 85% to 95% were seen once, and the ten largest hold approximately 0.39%. Sequencing was performed on naive CD4+ T cells from PBMCs. Sample subset: CD45RA+ positively selected. The receptor's source is a man aged 18 to 30 in good health. Some clones in this sample may be carry-over from other donors' samples.

CDR3 residues: CASRGAKNTEAFF. The CDR3 region has the DNA TGTGCCAGCAGGGGTGCTAAGAACACTGAAGCCTTCTTT. This chain uses TRBV6-5 with TRBJ1-1, with D unclear. Per the germline V gene, CDR1 is MNHEY and CDR2 is SVGAGI. There are 13 residues in the CDR3.